Listed below are T cell receptor beta chains from one sample, sequenced in a study of T cells in Graves' hyperthyroidism and ophthalmopathy. TCRdb re-derived calls from the multiplex PCR reads in MiXCR, one entry per CDR3 protein. The sample lists hundreds of thousands of distinct CDR3 sequences, approximately 16% occurring once. The sequencing sample was made of blood. Receptors were obtained from a woman younger than 35 with Graves' hyperthyroidism. CDR3s include the opening cysteine and the closing phenylalanine or tryptophan. Fields, in order: D gene, V gene, clone size, J gene, CDR3 protein, CDR3 DNA. The D gene is left open where the match is weak. The size entry is marked missing in some rows and otherwise reads once, few, many or a size class.

.	TRBV7-2	.	TRBJ2-5	CASSLDLVGETQYF	TGTGCCAGCAGCTTAGATTTAGTTGGGGAGACCCAGTACTTC
.	TRBV29-1	many	TRBJ1-2	CSVGTDPANYGYTF	TGCAGCGTTGGGACAGACCCAGCTAACTATGGCTACACCTTC
.	TRBV15	.	TRBJ2-7	CATSQGRSYEQYF	TGTGCCACCAGCCAGGGACGGTCCTACGAGCAGTACTTC
.	TRBV24-1	many	TRBJ2-3	CATSDGYTDTQYF	TGTGCCACCAGTGATGGATACACAGATACGCAGTATTTT
.	TRBV12-3/TRBV12-4	.	TRBJ2-1	CASSLAQGRVDEQFF	TGTGCCAGCAGTTTAGCGCAGGGCAGGGTCGATGAGCAGTTCTTC
TRBD1	TRBV20-1	many	TRBJ2-1	CSARDWVGGQISYNEQFF	TGCAGTGCTAGAGATTGGGTAGGGGGACAGATTTCCTACAATGAGCAGTTCTTC
.	TRBV19	few	TRBJ2-1	CASSTVNGNEQFF	TGTGCCAGTAGTACGGTGAATGGCAATGAGCAGTTCTTC
TRBD1	TRBV12-3/TRBV12-4	many	TRBJ1-2	CASSPRTGGGYTF	TGTGCCAGCAGCCCTCGGACAGGGGGTGGCTACACCTTC
TRBD1	TRBV12-3/TRBV12-4	many	TRBJ1-2	CASRLATGGSGYTF	TGTGCCAGCAGACTAGCAACAGGGGGATCTGGCTACACCTTC
.	TRBV18	many	TRBJ2-3	CASSPKDTQYF	TGTGCCAGCTCACCCAAGGATACGCAGTATTTT
.	TRBV9	.	TRBJ2-1	CASQGRGPPYNEQFF	TGTGCCTCACAAGGACGGGGGCCGCCCTACAATGAGCAGTTCTTC
.	TRBV10-3	.	TRBJ2-5	CAAGPVQETQYF	TGTGCCGCCGGACCGGTTCAAGAGACCCAGTACTTC
TRBD1	TRBV11-3	many	TRBJ2-7	CASSYTGTGWSYEQYF	TGTGCCAGCAGCTACACCGGGACAGGGTGGTCCTACGAGCAGTACTTC
TRBD2	TRBV11-3	few	TRBJ2-5	CASSESGTPGETQYF	TGTGCCAGCAGCGAAAGCGGGACCCCCGGGGAGACCCAGTACTTC
TRBD2	TRBV7-9	.	TRBJ2-7	CASSRRGGKNYEQYF	TGTGCCAGCAGCCGGAGGGGAGGGAAGAACTACGAGCAGTACTTC
.	TRBV20-1	.	TRBJ1-2	CSARDTLGPIYGYTF	TGCAGTGCTAGAGATACCCTGGGGCCTATCTATGGCTACACCTTC
TRBD2	TRBV5-6	few	TRBJ2-3	CASSLGFLAASTDTQYF	TGTGCCAGCAGCTTGGGATTTCTAGCGGCTAGCACAGATACGCAGTATTTT
.	TRBV30	many	TRBJ2-2	CACRYQVNTGELFF	TGTGCCTGTAGGTATCAGGTGAACACCGGGGAGCTGTTTTTT
.	TRBV6-1	few	TRBJ2-7	CATPPPTRGYEQYF	TGTGCCACCCCTCCCCCGACGAGAGGCTACGAGCAGTACTTC
.	TRBV7-3	.	TRBJ2-2	CASSSGVDGELFF	TGTGCCAGCTCGTCGGGGGTGGACGGGGAGCTGTTTTTT
.	TRBV12-3/TRBV12-4	many	TRBJ1-2	CASSLREQGGYTF	TGTGCCAGCAGCCTACGGGAACAGGGTGGCTACACCTTC
.	TRBV4-2	.	TRBJ2-5	CASSQGLSSETQYF	TGTGCCAGCAGCCAAGGACTCAGCTCAGAGACCCAGTACTTC
.	TRBV28	many	TRBJ1-4	CASSLSYNEKLFF	TGTGCCAGCAGTTTGTCGTATAATGAAAAACTGTTTTTT
.	TRBV5-1	many	TRBJ1-1	CASSLAGREAFF	TGCGCCAGCAGCTTGGCAGGACGTGAAGCTTTCTTT
.	TRBV12-3/TRBV12-4	few	TRBJ1-6	CASGGESSYNSPLHF	TGTGCCAGCGGCGGGGAGAGCTCCTATAATTCACCCCTCCACTTT
.	TRBV11-3	few	TRBJ2-4	CASSPRTPKNIQYF	TGTGCCAGCAGCCCCCGCACTCCCAAAAACATTCAGTACTTC
.	TRBV7-9	.	TRBJ1-1	CASSIGAGAEAFF	TGTGCCAGCAGCATCGGGGCCGGGGCTGAAGCTTTCTTT
.	TRBV20-1	.	TRBJ2-7	CSAGRREQYF	TGCAGTGCCGGTCGTAGGGAGCAGTACTTC
TRBD2	TRBV28	many	TRBJ2-4	CASSSPLKREGKLAKNIQYF	TGTGCCAGCAGTTCCCCGTTGAAGCGGGAGGGCAAATTAGCCAAAAACATTCAGTACTTC
.	TRBV14	few	TRBJ2-1	CASSPLTRGQDEQFF	TGTGCCAGCAGCCCCTTAACCAGGGGACAAGATGAGCAGTTCTTC
TRBD1	TRBV27	many	TRBJ1-5	CASSPHRGPYQPQHF	TGTGCCAGCAGTCCCCACAGGGGGCCCTATCAGCCCCAGCATTTT
TRBD1	TRBV27	many	TRBJ2-3	CASSKDRAADTQYF	TGTGCCAGCAGCAAGGACAGGGCGGCAGATACGCAGTATTTT
.	TRBV6-2/TRBV6-3	few	TRBJ2-1	CASSALSGANNEQFF	TGTGCCAGCAGTGCCTTGTCAGGAGCCAACAATGAGCAGTTCTTC